This is a list of T cell receptor beta chains from one sample in a study of blood T cell repertoires in COVID-19. Data came from immunoSEQ multiplex PCR; TCRdb stores just in-frame clones and leaves some out. The table shows approximately 170,000 clones, with roughly nine tenths occurring only once. Sequencing used peripheral blood. Receptors were obtained from a man between 60 and 75 years old with acute or convalescent COVID-19. The CDR3 runs from the conserved cysteine through the conserved F or W. D genes are given only for firm matches. Some rows mark clone size as missing; the rest say once, few, many or name a class of expanded clone.

TRBJ1-6,-,TRBV27,-,CASSFLQSPLHF,TGTGCCAGCAGTTTCCTACAGTCACCCCTCCACTTT
TRBJ1-1,TRBD1,TRBV25-1,-,CASSGPGQVNTEAFF,TGTGCCAGCAGTGGTCCGGGACAGGTGAACACTGAAGCTTTCTTT
TRBJ2-7,TRBD1,TRBV18,-,CASSPTVPGQGYPSHEQYF,TGTGCCAGCTCACCCACGGTCCCGGGACAGGGATACCCGTCCCACGAGCAGTACTTC
TRBJ2-2,-,TRBV24-1,once,CATSESTGTFNTGELFF,TGTGCCACCAGTGAATCAACAGGGACCTTTAACACCGGGGAGCTGTTTTTT
TRBJ2-3,TRBD2,TRBV2,-,CASSGLAGGDYTDTQYF,TGTGCCAGCAGTGGGTTAGCGGGAGGAGATTACACAGATACGCAGTATTTT
TRBJ2-3,-,TRBV10-3,-,CAIRSLAGAETDTQYF,TGTGCCATCAGAAGTTTGGCGGGGGCCGAAACAGATACGCAGTATTTT
TRBJ2-1,TRBD2,TRBV11-3,-,CASSFRLAGDNEQFF,TGTGCCAGCAGCTTTCGGCTAGCGGGAGACAATGAGCAGTTCTTC
TRBJ2-7,TRBD1,TRBV19,-,CASSIGQGERDEQYF,TGTGCCAGTAGTATCGGACAGGGGGAAAGGGACGAGCAGTACTTC
TRBJ2-7,-,TRBV3-1/TRBV3-2,-,CASSPARLSSYEQYF,TGTGCCAGCAGCCCAGCGAGACTCAGCTCCTACGAGCAGTACTTC
TRBJ2-5,TRBD2,TRBV7-7,-,CASSPGLALGAETQYF,TGTGCCAGCAGCCCGGGACTAGCACTTGGTGCGGAGACCCAGTACTTC
TRBJ1-6,TRBD1,TRBV7-3,-,CASSLWDRGNSPLHF,TGTGCCAGCAGCTTATGGGACAGGGGTAATTCACCCCTCCACTTT
TRBJ2-2,-,TRBV19,-,CASSITSNTGELFF,TGTGCCAGTAGTATCACATCGAACACCGGGGAGCTGTTTTTT
TRBJ2-7,TRBD1,TRBV24-1,-,CATSDPRTGAYEQYF,TGTGCCACCAGTGATCCCCGGACAGGGGCCTACGAGCAGTACTTC